This TCR beta chain was identified during a study of TIL therapy for anti-PD-1-resistant metastatic lung cancer. Points from the study as a whole: Many TIL product clones were absent from baseline tumor, suggesting clonal contraction.

V lost 2 bases and J lost 7, with 19 bases in between. The CDR3 runs 16 residues. The V gene's germline CDR1 is MNHEY and CDR2 SVGAGI. Concerning this clone: The antigen is undetermined.

Time point: pre-treatment sample, taken before nivolumab and TIL therapy. The tumor samples were excised metastases, mostly pleural nodules or supraclavicular lymph nodes. Sequencing used immunoSEQ v3. Only in-frame clones appear in the TCRdb table, and some are missing; sequencing was by immunoSEQ multiplex PCR. The repertoire consists of around 100,000 clones, with roughly two thirds occurring once and the leading ten covering roughly 11%. The sequence was obtained from a person between 30 and 79 years old with non-small cell lung cancer. The starting material was tumor tissue, obtained at baseline. V usage is TRBV6-5 and J usage is TRBJ2-3; D may be TRBD2 (6 bases). CDR3 coding DNA: TGTGCCAGCAGTTACGCTTCCCGGGGGAGCGAGAATACGCAGTATTTT. Residues: CASSYASRGSENTQYF.